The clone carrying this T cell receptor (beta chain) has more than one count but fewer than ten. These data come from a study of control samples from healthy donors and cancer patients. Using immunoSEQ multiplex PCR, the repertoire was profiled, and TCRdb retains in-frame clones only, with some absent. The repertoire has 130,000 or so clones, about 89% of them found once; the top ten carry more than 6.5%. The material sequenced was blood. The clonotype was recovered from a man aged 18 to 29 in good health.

The CDR3 reads CASSQAGIYYEQYF. The CDR3 bases are TGTGCCAGCAGCCAAGCCGGGATCTACTACGAGCAGTACTTC. The V gene is TRBV7-8, the J gene TRBJ2-7; possibly TRBD2 for D (5 bases). Looked up from germline, CDR1 is SGHVS and CDR2 is FQNEAQ. This CDR3 contains 14 residues. The V end lost 5 bases, the J end lost 3 bases, and 14 bases lay between the germline ends.